Listed below are T cell receptor beta chains from one sample, sequenced in a study of blood T cell repertoires in COVID-19. This table comes from immunoSEQ multiplex PCR, and its TCRdb copy is limited to in-frame clones, with some not included. This sample has 150,000 to 180,000 clones; 60% to 85% occur once, and the top ten carry roughly 1.8%. The sample was peripheral blood. These receptors were obtained from a man older than 75 with acute or convalescent COVID-19. Both conserved end residues are part of each CDR3. Fields, in order: J gene, D gene, V gene, clone size, CDR3 protein, CDR3 DNA. The D gene is left open where the match is weak. For some rows the clone size is stated as once, few or many, or as a class when expanded; others skip it.

j_call: TRBJ2-6; d_call: -; v_call: TRBV2; clone_size: -; cdr3_aa: CASRSGVSFGANVLTF; cdr3_nt: TGTGCCAGCAGGTCAGGGGTCTCCTTTGGGGCCAACGTCCTGACTTTC
j_call: TRBJ1-1; d_call: -; v_call: TRBV30; clone_size: -; cdr3_aa: CAWNQFMNTEAFF; cdr3_nt: TGTGCCTGGAATCAGTTCATGAACACTGAAGCTTTCTTT
j_call: TRBJ2-5; d_call: -; v_call: TRBV5-1; clone_size: once; cdr3_aa: CASNSGAGETQYF; cdr3_nt: TGCGCCAGCAACTCAGGTGCCGGTGAGACCCAGTACTTC
j_call: TRBJ2-3; d_call: -; v_call: TRBV18; clone_size: -; cdr3_aa: CASSPPGHTDTQYF; cdr3_nt: TGTGCCAGCTCACCGCCCGGACACACAGATACGCAGTATTTT
j_call: TRBJ1-2; d_call: TRBD1; v_call: TRBV18; clone_size: -; cdr3_aa: CASSQTGVDGYTF; cdr3_nt: TGTGCCAGCTCACAGACAGGGGTAGATGGCTACACCTTC
j_call: TRBJ2-3; d_call: -; v_call: TRBV7-8; clone_size: -; cdr3_aa: CASSLAEVVADTQYF; cdr3_nt: TGTGCCAGCAGCTTAGCCGAGGTCGTGGCAGATACGCAGTATTTT
j_call: TRBJ1-1; d_call: -; v_call: TRBV5-1; clone_size: -; cdr3_aa: CASSSSPVPFVGGNTEAFF; cdr3_nt: TGCGCCAGCAGCTCGAGCCCTGTTCCCTTTGTCGGCGGGAACACTGAAGCTTTCTTT
j_call: TRBJ2-1; d_call: TRBD2; v_call: TRBV5-1; clone_size: -; cdr3_aa: CASSSRASGGYNEQFF; cdr3_nt: TGCGCCAGCAGCTCCCGGGCTAGCGGGGGTTACAATGAGCAGTTCTTC
j_call: TRBJ1-1; d_call: -; v_call: TRBV6-1; clone_size: -; cdr3_aa: CASNLQGNEAFF; cdr3_nt: TGTGCCAGCAACTTACAGGGAAATGAAGCTTTCTTT
j_call: TRBJ1-1; d_call: TRBD1; v_call: TRBV3-1/TRBV3-2; clone_size: -; cdr3_aa: CASSQVGQVLNTEAFF; cdr3_nt: TGTGCCAGCAGCCAAGTAGGACAGGTCCTGAACACTGAAGCTTTCTTT
j_call: TRBJ1-1; d_call: -; v_call: TRBV15; clone_size: -; cdr3_aa: CATSRNAGAANTEAFF; cdr3_nt: TGTGCCACCAGCAGAAATGCAGGGGCAGCGAACACTGAAGCTTTCTTT
j_call: TRBJ2-3; d_call: TRBD2; v_call: TRBV27; clone_size: -; cdr3_aa: CASMGLAGPSGSTDTQYF; cdr3_nt: TGTGCCAGCATGGGACTAGCGGGGCCATCTGGGTCCACAGATACGCAGTATTTT
j_call: TRBJ1-1; d_call: -; v_call: TRBV10-3; clone_size: few; cdr3_aa: CVVRPLPSNTEAFF; cdr3_nt: TGTGTTGTGCGGCCACTCCCTTCGAACACTGAAGCTTTCTTT
j_call: TRBJ1-2; d_call: -; v_call: TRBV2; clone_size: once; cdr3_aa: CASSPAGQGYTF; cdr3_nt: TGTGCCAGCAGTCCCGCAGGGCAGGGCTACACCTTC